The clone carrying this T cell receptor (beta chain) was observed a few times. Using immunoSEQ multiplex PCR, the repertoire was profiled, and TCRdb retains in-frame clones only, with some absent. The sample contains more than 300,000 clones, about 89% of which appear only once. This specimen comes from a study of blood T cell repertoires in COVID-19. The J segment lost 1 base and the V segment lost 2 bases, leaving 6 bases of the junction unmatched. Germline lookup yields CDR1 SGHTA and CDR2 FQGTGA. This CDR3 comprises 17 residues. The chain combines TRBV7-3 with TRBJ2-2, with TRBD1 matching 8 bases. The receptor's source is a man aged 35-49 years in a cohort exposed to, infected with or recovered from COVID-19 (not recorded which). Sequenced: PBMCs or T cells enriched from blood (not recorded which). The CDR3 region is CASSLRSGTGNTGELFF. The CDR3 region has the DNA TGTGCCAGCAGCTTACGGTCCGGGACAGGGAACACCGGGGAGCTGTTTTTT.